Below, one TCR beta chain is given with its context. Antigen specificity is unknown. Clones were sequenced by immunoSEQ multiplex PCR, and TCRdb holds only the in-frame ones, with some missing. This table holds around 30,000 clones, roughly 80% found once. The source of the sample is a study of T cells in narcolepsy. The overall study: Patients with NT1 or NT2 and healthy control donors were enrolled.

The CDR3 totals 13 residues. V gave up 6 bases and J gave up 4 bases, with 9 bases separating them. Per the germline V gene, CDR1 is SNHLY and CDR2 is FYNNEI. General study results and limits: No autoreactive T cell clone sequences appeared in some memory CD4+ repertoires. Healthy controls reportedly lacked the autoreactive clonotypes serially found in patients' blood.

The chain uses TRBV2 and TRBJ2-2; a weak D match, TRBD1 (6 bases). This sequence was found in a human donor with narcolepsy. The sequenced material came from CD45RA- memory CD4+ T cells from PBMCs. The CDR3 DNA sequence: TGTGCCAGCAGAGGACAGTCCACCGGGGAGCTGTTTTTT. This translates into CASRGQSTGELFF.